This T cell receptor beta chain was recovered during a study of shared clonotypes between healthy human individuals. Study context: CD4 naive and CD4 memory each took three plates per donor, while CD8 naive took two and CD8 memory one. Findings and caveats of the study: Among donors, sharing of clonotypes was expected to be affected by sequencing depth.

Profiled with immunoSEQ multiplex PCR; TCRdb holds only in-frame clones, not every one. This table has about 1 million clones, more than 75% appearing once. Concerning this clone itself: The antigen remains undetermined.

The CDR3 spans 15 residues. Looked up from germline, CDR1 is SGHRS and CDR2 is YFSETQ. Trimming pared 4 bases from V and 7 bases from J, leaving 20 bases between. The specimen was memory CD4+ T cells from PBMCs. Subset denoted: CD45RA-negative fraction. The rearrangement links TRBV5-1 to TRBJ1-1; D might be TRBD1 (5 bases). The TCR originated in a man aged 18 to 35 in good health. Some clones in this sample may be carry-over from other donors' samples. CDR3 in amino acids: CASSEPGLKEGEAFF. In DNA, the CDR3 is TGCGCCAGCAGCGAACCGGGACTCAAAGAGGGTGAAGCTTTCTTT.